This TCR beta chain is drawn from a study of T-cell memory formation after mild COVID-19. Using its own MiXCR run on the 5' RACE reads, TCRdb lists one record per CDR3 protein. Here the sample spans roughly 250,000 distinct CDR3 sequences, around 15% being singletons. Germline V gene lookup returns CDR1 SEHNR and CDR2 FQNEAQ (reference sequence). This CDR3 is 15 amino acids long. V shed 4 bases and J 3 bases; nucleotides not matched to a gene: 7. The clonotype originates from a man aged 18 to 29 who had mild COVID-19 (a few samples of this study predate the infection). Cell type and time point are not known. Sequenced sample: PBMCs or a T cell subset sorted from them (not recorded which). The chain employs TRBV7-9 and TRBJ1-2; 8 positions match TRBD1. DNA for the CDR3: TGTGCCAGCAGCTACCAGGGGGCGAGCTACTATGGCTACACCTTC. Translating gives CASSYQGASYYGYTF.